The 29 T cell receptor beta chains below come from one sample, sequenced in a study of blood T cell repertoires in COVID-19. Assay used: immunoSEQ multiplex PCR; TCRdb lists only in-frame clones, some missing. The sample lists 150,000 to 200,000 clones, more than 85% occurring once. The sequencing input was peripheral blood. Receptor source: a man aged 18 to 29 with acute or convalescent COVID-19.

CDR3: CASSLRTGGNTEAFF. The CDR3 bases are TGTGCCAGCAGCCTACGGACAGGGGGAAACACTGAAGCTTTCTTT. V gene TRBV3-1 (or the pseudogene TRBV3-2) combines with J gene TRBJ1-1, with TRBD1 identical over 10 bases. The germline V gene encodes CDR1 LGHDT and CDR2 YNNKEL (reference sequence). There are 15 residues in the CDR3. V lost 4 bases to trimming and J lost 2 bases; unmatched junction nucleotides: 4.

This clone was seen only once. V gene TRBV28 combines with J gene TRBJ2-3, with TRBD1 matching over 10 bases. The CDR3 contains 16 residues. Germline CDR1 and CDR2: MDHEN and SYDVKM. V lost 6 bases, J lost 1 base, and 7 bases stayed unmatched. The CDR3 region is CASSHRQGAGTDTQYF. The CDR3 DNA is TGTGCCAGCAGCCACAGACAGGGGGCGGGCACAGATACGCAGTATTTT.

This chain uses TRBV7-9 with TRBJ1-2, with 9 bases fitting TRBD1. The germline gives CDR1 SEHNR, CDR2 FQNEAQ (reference sequence). CDR3 length: 16 amino acids. J lost 8 bases, V lost 0 bases, and 10 bases had no gene match. CDR3 DNA: TGTGCCAGCAGCTTAGCAGTCGTGGGACAGGGAGACGGCTACACCTTC. Its protein is CASSLAVVGQGDGYTF.

V and J are TRBV7-7 and TRBJ2-3; D possibly corresponds to TRBD2 (5 bases). The V end was cut by 5 bases, the J end by 4 bases, with 13 bases between. CDR3 length: 14 residues. From germline, CDR1 is SSHAT and CDR2 FNYEAQ (reference sequence). CDR3 sequence reads: CASSPRGEADTQYF. The CDR3 nucleotides are TGTGCCAGCAGCCCCCGGGGAGAAGCAGATACGCAGTATTTT.

This clone has only a few counts. V usage is TRBV10-1 and J usage is TRBJ1-6, with no clear D. This CDR3 is built from 13 residues. Trimming stripped 7 bases from V and 4 bases from J, with 8 bases between. Germline V gives CDR1 WNHNN, CDR2 SYGVQD (reference sequence). The CDR3 nucleotides read TGCGCCAGCAACGAGGGTTATAATTCACCCCTCCACTTT. Protein: CASNEGYNSPLHF.

J is TRBJ2-3 and V is TRBV2; D remains ambiguous. V lost 5 bases and J lost 0, with 3 bases in between. The CDR3 runs to 12 residues. Germline loops: CDR1 SNHLY, CDR2 FYNNEI. Written as DNA, the CDR3 is TGTGCCAGCAGTACTAGCACAGATACGCAGTATTTT. This codes for CASSTSTDTQYF.

The CDR3 nucleotides are TGTGCCAGCAGCAAGACAGGGGGCGCCTCCTACAATGAGCAGTTCTTC. Its translation: CASSKTGGASYNEQFF. V is TRBV27 and J is TRBJ2-1, with 10 bases identical to TRBD1. The V segment lost 6 bases and the J segment 0 bases; nucleotides outside the gene matches: 5. This CDR3 is built from 16 residues. CDR1 MNHEY and CDR2 SMNVEV come from the germline V gene (reference sequence).

The chain links TRBV6-5 to TRBJ2-1; TRBD2 might be the D (6 bases). CDR1 is MNHEY, CDR2 SVGAGI, per germline. The V end was cut by 5 bases, the J end by 6 bases, with 17 bases between. CDR3 length equals 15 residues. CDR3 sequence: CASSRGAEGSNEQFF. The CDR3 bases are TGTGCCAGCAGTCGCGGGGCGGAGGGGTCCAATGAGCAGTTCTTC.

The rearrangement joins TRBV12-3 or TRBV12-4 to TRBJ1-6; the D gene is possibly TRBD1 (6 bases). V lost 5 bases and J lost 13, with 12 bases in between. The length of the CDR3 is 12 residues. CDR3 sequence (DNA): TGTGCCAGCAGTAAAAACAGGGACCCCCTCCACTTT. This gives the protein CASSKNRDPLHF.

The rearrangement joins TRBV30 to TRBJ1-2, with 7 bases that match TRBD1. The length of the CDR3 is 16 residues. The junction had 14 bases not matched to a gene; V was cut back by 2 bases and J by 5 bases. In germline, CDR1 is GTSNPN, CDR2 SVGIG (reference sequence). The CDR3 protein is CAWSLYRGYRRYGYTF. As DNA, the CDR3 is TGTGCCTGGAGTCTTTACAGGGGTTACCGGAGATATGGCTACACCTTC.

This clone has only a few counts. The chain joins TRBV2 to TRBJ1-6, with D maybe TRBD1 (5 bases). The germline V gene has CDR1 SNHLY and CDR2 FYNNEI. This CDR3 spans 14 amino acids. Trimming pared 9 bases from V and 7 bases from J, leaving 16 bases between. Here the CDR3 DNA reads TGTGCCAGACGTAGTACTGGGGGGAATTCACCCCTCCACTTT. Its translation: CARRSTGGNSPLHF.

The chain is built from TRBV3-1 (or the pseudogene TRBV3-2) and TRBJ1-2, with D maybe TRBD1 (5 bases). Germline CDR1 is LGHDT and CDR2 is YNNKEL (reference sequence). The CDR3 runs 14 residues. V lost 2 bases and J 2 bases, leaving 9 bases between the germline ends. CDR3: CASSQRAGNYGYTF. The CDR3 DNA sequence: TGTGCCAGCAGCCAAAGGGCAGGGAACTATGGCTACACCTTC.

CDR3 sequence reads: CSVAVQGQANEKLFF. In DNA form, the CDR3 reads TGCAGCGTTGCAGTACAGGGCCAGGCTAATGAAAAACTGTTTTTT. The chain employs TRBV29-1 and TRBJ1-4; D might be TRBD1 (6 bases). V lost 4 bases to trimming and J lost 3 bases, with 15 bases between them. The CDR3 has 15 amino acids. Germline CDR1 SQVTM, CDR2 ANQGSEA.

The rearrangement joins TRBV30 to TRBJ2-7; 7 nucleotides match TRBD1. The junction had 6 bases not matched to a gene; V was cut back by 4 bases and J by 6 bases. The CDR3 is 12 amino acids. The germline CDR1 and CDR2 sequences are GTSNPN and SVGIG (reference sequence). The CDR3 nucleotides read TGTGCCTGGATAGAGACAGGGAGCGAGCAGTACTTC. Amino acid sequence: CAWIETGSEQYF.

V usage is TRBV12-3 or TRBV12-4 and J usage is TRBJ1-2; 7 bases are a match to TRBD1. This CDR3 region has 13 residues. Unmatched junction bases numbered 2, after V lost 2 bases and J lost 5 bases. The CDR3 coding sequence is TGTGCCAGCAGTTTAAGCAGGGGGTATGGCTACACCTTC. Protein sequence: CASSLSRGYGYTF.

J is TRBJ1-5 and V is TRBV10-3; D is possibly TRBD1 (5 bases). The CDR3 consists of 13 residues. Germline CDR1 and CDR2: ENHRY and SYGVKD. The ends were cut back, 2 bases at V and 10 bases at J, with 12 bases in the middle. The CDR3 region has the DNA TGTGCCATCAGTGAGACAGGCGCCCGACCCCAGCATTTT. Amino acid sequence: CAISETGARPQHF.

This clone has only one observation. V and J are TRBV6-5 and TRBJ1-2; D might be TRBD1 (5 bases). The V gene lost 7 bases and the J gene lost 8 bases, with 11 bases spanning the gap. The V gene's germline CDR1 is MNHEY and CDR2 SVGAGI. The CDR3 has 11 amino acids. CDR3 sequence: CASTHGGGYTF. CDR3 coding DNA: TGTGCCAGCACCCACGGGGGAGGCTACACCTTC.

This CDR3 reads CASSQELAPTDTQYF. CDR3 nucleotides: TGTGCCAGCAGCCAAGAATTAGCCCCCACAGATACGCAGTATTTT. The chain links TRBV3-1 (or the pseudogene TRBV3-2) to TRBJ2-3; D gene ambiguous. Trimming removed 0 bases from V and 2 bases from J, with 9 bases in between. Germline CDR1 LGHDT, CDR2 YNNKEL (reference sequence). The CDR3 is 15 amino acids.

The genes are TRBV6-6 and TRBJ1-6, with D perhaps matching TRBD1 (6 bases). V was clipped by 3 bases and J by 4 bases, with 13 bases between them. The CDR3 runs 16 residues. Germline CDR1 is MNHNY and CDR2 is SVGAGI (reference sequence). CDR3 protein: CASSYLGGKYNSPLHF. As DNA, the CDR3 is TGTGCCAGCAGTTATCTTGGGGGCAAATATAATTCACCCCTCCACTTT.

The genes are TRBV19 and TRBJ1-4; a possible D gene is TRBD1 (5 bases). With 6 bases removed from V and 3 bases from J, the gap between germline ends came to 11 bases. Per germline, CDR1 LNHDA and CDR2 SQIVND (reference sequence). CDR3 length equals 14 residues. CDR3 sequence reads: CASRGLGANEKLFF. The CDR3 bases are TGTGCCAGTAGGGGACTCGGGGCTAATGAAAAACTGTTTTTT.

The rearrangement links TRBV7-2 to TRBJ1-4; D perhaps matches TRBD1 (5 bases). This CDR3 region has 15 residues. Trimming cost V 1 base and J 8 bases, with 14 bases left between them. CDR1 and CDR2 from the germline V gene are SGHTA and FQGNSA. The CDR3 DNA is TGTGCCAGCAGCTTAGGGTCGCCAAGGGGAGAAAAACTGTTTTTT. Encoded protein: CASSLGSPRGEKLFF.

The chain joins TRBV25-1 to TRBJ2-3, with TRBD1 identical over 7 bases. The CDR3 length is 15 residues. V shed 3 bases, J shed 6 bases, and the junction held 9 bases outside the gene matches. In germline, CDR1 is MGHDK, CDR2 SYGVNS. The CDR3 bases are TGTGCCAGCAGTGACAGACAGGGTAATGCGGATACGCAGTATTTT. Encoded protein: CASSDRQGNADTQYF.

The chain carries TRBV5-4 and TRBJ2-7, with 8 bases that match TRBD1. Germline assignment: CDR1 SGHNT and CDR2 YYREEE (reference sequence). After removal of 2 bases from V and 0 bases from J, the junction contained 4 bases not matched to a gene. The CDR3 has 15 amino acids. CDR3 amino acids: CASSFGQGISYEQYV. CDR3 nucleotides: TGTGCCAGCAGCTTCGGACAGGGAATCTCCTACGAGCAGTACGTC.

V is TRBV5-1 and J is TRBJ2-2, with 7 bases aligning to TRBD2. After removal of 9 bases from V and 5 bases from J, the junction contained 7 bases not matched to a gene. The CDR3 runs to 13 residues. Germline CDR1 is SGHRS and CDR2 is YFSETQ. The CDR3 DNA reads TGCGCCACCGGGGGGATTGGAACCGGGGAGCTGTTTTTT. As protein: CATGGIGTGELFF.

The chain combines TRBV2 with TRBJ1-2, with 8 bases fitting TRBD1. V lost 7 bases and J lost 4; bases outside the gene matches: 11. Germline V CDR1 and CDR2: SNHLY, FYNNEI. The CDR3 is 15 amino acids. This CDR3 reads CASIRDRSLIYGYTF. The DNA for the CDR3 is TGTGCCAGCATCCGGGACAGGTCTCTCATCTATGGCTACACCTTC.

This clone was picked up one time. The genes are TRBV9 and TRBJ2-3, with 8 bases that match TRBD2. Germline V gene sequence: CDR1 SGDLS, CDR2 YYNGEE. The CDR3 length is 17 residues. Trimming removed 0 bases from V and 0 bases from J; junction bases left unmatched: 6. The CDR3 here is CASSVGLAGLSTDTQYF. Here the CDR3 DNA reads TGTGCCAGCAGCGTAGGGTTAGCGGGATTGAGCACAGATACGCAGTATTTT.

The genes are TRBV29-1 and TRBJ2-5; D remains ambiguous. Deletions cut 1 base from V and 0 bases from J, with 6 bases between. The CDR3 contains 13 residues. Germline lookup yields CDR1 SQVTM and CDR2 ANQGSEA. The CDR3 DNA follows: TGCAGCGTTGAAGGAGGAAACCAAGAGACCCAGTACTTC. Its protein product is CSVEGGNQETQYF.

This clone has only a few counts. V is TRBV5-1 and J is TRBJ1-1, with 7 bases identical to TRBD1. The CDR3 has 17 amino acids. CDR1 SGHRS and CDR2 YFSETQ come from the germline V gene. The V and J ends lost 0 bases and 2 bases, in that order; junction bases with no gene match: 10. The CDR3 loop is CASSLGQGQGSNTEAFF. For the CDR3, the DNA is TGCGCCAGCAGCTTGGGACAGGGCCAGGGTAGTAACACTGAAGCTTTCTTT.

The chain carries TRBV18 and TRBJ1-1; weak D call: TRBD1 (6 bases). Deletions cut 6 bases from V and 3 bases from J, with 17 bases between. This CDR3 spans 15 amino acids. Germline loops: CDR1 KGHSH, CDR2 LQKENI. CDR3 protein: CASSHGRGSYTEAFF. Written as DNA, the CDR3 is TGTGCCAGCTCGCACGGGAGGGGGTCGTACACTGAAGCTTTCTTT.